This T cell receptor beta chain comes out of a study of T-cell reconstitution after alpha-beta-depleted transplantation in children. General study findings and limits: At one year after transplant, newly produced T cells mostly accounted for T-cell counts and diversity.

A TCRbeta library incorporating unique molecular identifiers was prepared. MiXCR, applied by TCRdb to the PCR reads, yields one record per CDR3 protein. The table records over 450,000 distinct CDR3 sequences, 10% to 13% of them present only once. Looked up from germline, CDR1 is MDHEN and CDR2 is SYDVKM. This CDR3 spans 15 amino acids. J lost 6 bases, V lost 5 bases, and 9 bases had no gene match. Many counts were recorded for this clonotype. Its cognate antigen is unknown. The receptor's source is a child aged 2 to 9 with inherited bone marrow failure, due to receive a stem cell transplant. The specimen comprised PBMCs, sampled before TCRalphabeta/CD19-depleted stem cell transplant. J is TRBJ2-7 and V is TRBV28, with TRBD2 identical over 11 bases. CDR3 DNA: TGTGCCAGCAGTCTAGCTAGCGGGAGGCTCCGCGAGCAGTACTTC. This encodes CASSLASGRLREQYF.